This TCR beta chain was identified during a study of T cells in Graves' hyperthyroidism and ophthalmopathy (dated by TCRdb to about 2019). Looking at the study overall: Peripheral blood samples were taken at the time of initial diagnosis, prior to any treatment. The study also compared thyroid tissue and blood T-cell repertoires from several Graves' hyperthyroidism patients. The paper describes TCR Vbeta CDR3 sequencing of 135 peripheral blood samples, made up of around 41 ophthalmopathy patients, more than 70 hyperthyroidism patients and some 17 progressor patients. After blood sampling, hyperthyroidism patients were treated with methimazole at a starting dose of 30 mg daily, and ophthalmopathy patients were treated with high-dose intravenous methylprednisolone. To identify TCR V-J signatures that set the groups apart, the researchers used a discovery cohort of 90 to 100 patients, made up of 40 to 45 with Graves' ophthalmopathy and 57 with stable Graves' hyperthyroidism. The 75 to 100 discovery patients were randomly split 7:3 into training and test sets. Prospective prediction of ophthalmopathy was tested in an independent validation cohort consisting of 18 to 20 hyperthyroidism patients and 17 patients who later progressed to ophthalmopathy.

Results and caveats for the whole study, not just this receptor: A 13 V-J signature model separated ophthalmopathy from stable hyperthyroidism, with nearly 90% sensitivity and about 81% specificity in cross-validation and 80%/75% in testing. Most expanded thyroid clonotypes (frequency above 0.001) were also detected in blood, suggesting blood repertoires may reflect thyroid immune responses. No statistical method was used to fix the sample size in advance, and group allocation was not hidden from the investigators. During validation, the model predicted progression to ophthalmopathy a median of about 5.9 months ahead of onset, with more than 60% sensitivity and almost 75% specificity.

The TCR beta CDR3 regions were amplified from RNA transcripts. A first-round RT-PCR of the TCR CDR3 used the HTBI primer set with the Qiagen OneStep RT-PCR kit. A second multiplex PCR round built the libraries, followed by size selection and purification. Paired-end sequencing of the libraries was performed with 100 bp reads on an Illumina HiSeq2000. Per the authors' processing: SOAPnuke was used to process the raw data, with reads discarded if the reads contained adapters or uncalled bases, had a mean Phred below 15, or lacked an exact constant-primer or identifier match. COPE v1.2.5 was used to merge the high-quality paired reads, and each unique nucleotide sequence was defined as a clonotype. MiTCR v1.1 was used to align the clonotypes against IMGT TRBV, TRBD and TRBJ reference segments. The analysis was restricted to V-J combinations with a frequency above 0.0001, which together covered 99% to 99.2% of the repertoires. A TCS score was defined as the ratio of F50 (clonal expansion) to E x V (chaos), with BLOSUM62-based TCRdist applied between CDR3 peptides within each V-J. Welch's t-statistics and random forest reduced fewer than 600 V-J features to fewer than 15, which were used in a naive Bayes classifier (R e1071). TCRdb trimmed public reads at Q25 via fastp, called clones via MiXCR and kept in-frame beta chains. Records with the same CDR3 protein are collapsed into one entry carrying the most frequent genes and DNA. It is TCRdb's table, rather than the study itself, that gives the V and J calls and clone size. In this sample the table shows hundreds of thousands of distinct CDR3 sequences, less than 30% of which occur a single time. The ten largest clones represent 25% to 30% of the sample.

In regard to this clonotype: Its binding antigen is unknown. Base qualities are not at hand, and no much larger clone is one base apart.

V is cut back by 5 bases and J by 3 bases, with 7 bases in the junction unmatched. The CDR3 numbers 14 residues from cysteine through phenylalanine. The entry retains the CDR3 DNA only, 42 bases that are in frame from base 1. From a lookup of the germline V gene, CDR1 and CDR2 are MNHNS and SASEGT. Hyperthyroidism patients were aged 18 to 65 years and newly diagnosed, with disease duration of less than 2 months. Exclusion was applied to patients with uncontrolled infections, other autoimmune diseases, pregnancy or lactation. Clinical symptoms, serum thyroxine and TRAb, thyroid ultrasound, and orbital computed tomography formed the basis for the diagnoses. Blood from progressor patients was drawn when they were first diagnosed with hyperthyroidism, before any ophthalmopathy symptoms appeared. PBMCs were isolated from 8 to 10 ml of fresh peripheral blood by Ficoll-Paque density gradient centrifugation. Progressor patients were first diagnosed with Graves' hyperthyroidism and then developed ophthalmopathy during follow-up. Total RNA was extracted using Trizol reagent, and RNA quality was assessed on an Agilent 2100 Bioanalyzer.

The chain is made from TRBV6-1 and TRBJ2-7, with 7 middle bases fitting TRBD1. The sequenced material came from blood. This TCR was sampled from a man aged 35 to 55 with Graves' hyperthyroidism that later progressed to Graves' ophthalmopathy. The CDR3 region has the sequence CASSTGTANYEQYF. The nucleotide sequence reads TGTGCCAGCAGTACCGGGACAGCAAACTACGAGCAGTACTTC.